The 10 T cell receptor beta chains presented below share a single source sample, sequenced in a study of T cells in Graves' hyperthyroidism and ophthalmopathy. It was RNA transcripts that yielded the amplified TCR beta CDR3 regions. During a first-round RT-PCR of the TCR CDR3, the HTBI primer set was used. One entry per CDR3 protein, called by TCRdb with MiXCR from the multiplex PCR reads. The top ten clones hold 35% to 50% of a sample with over 500,000 distinct CDR3 sequences, about 45% of them seen once. Sequenced sample: peripheral blood or thyroid tissue (not recorded which). These receptor sequences come from an adult woman with Graves' disease, either hyperthyroidism or ophthalmopathy (not recorded which).

In this sample, this clonotype turned up many times. This chain links TRBV4-3 with TRBJ2-7, with TRBD1 identical over 7 bases. J gave up 5 bases and V 3 bases, and 4 bases lay outside the gene matches. The CDR3 extends over 13 amino acids. CDR1 is LGHNA, CDR2 YSLEER, per germline. The CDR3 DNA reads as TGCGCCAGCAGCCATCGCCAGGGGGACGAGCAGTACTTC. Translating gives CASSHRQGDEQYF.

The chain has TRBV7-8 and TRBJ2-1, with D uncertain. The CDR3 runs 13 residues. Germline V gene sequence: CDR1 SGHVS, CDR2 FQNEAQ. The germline V and J ends were trimmed by 1 base and 9 bases, with 10 bases remaining between them. The CDR3 loop is CASSLEGRVEQFF. In DNA form, the CDR3 reads TGTGCCAGCAGCTTAGAGGGCCGGGTTGAGCAGTTCTTC.

This clonotype was found many times. This chain links TRBV5-8 with TRBJ1-6, with a tentative D call TRBD1 (5 bases). The CDR3 contains 15 residues. Germline CDR1 is SGHTS and CDR2 is YDEGEE. V was pared by 1 base and J by 5 bases, with 10 bases between. In nucleotides, the CDR3 is TGTGCCAGCAGCTTGTTCAGGGTTGATAATTCACCCCTCCACTTT. Protein product: CASSLFRVDNSPLHF.

This clonotype was seen a handful of times. The V and J genes are TRBV29-1 and TRBJ1-2; no reliable D call. The germline CDR1 and CDR2 sequences are SQVTM and ANQGSEA. The CDR3 sequence is 17 residues long. The ends were cut back, 7 bases at V and 5 bases at J, with 29 bases in the middle. Here the CDR3 reads CSAPRDRERATGYGYTF. DNA for the CDR3: TGCAGCGCCCCGCGGGATCGAGAACGGGCCACCGGTTATGGCTACACCTTC.

This rearrangement joins TRBV7-9 to TRBJ1-2; 8 bases fit TRBD1. V was clipped by 3 bases and J by 4 bases; unmatched bases: 10. The V gene's germline CDR1 is SEHNR and CDR2 FQNEAQ (reference sequence). This CDR3 contains 16 residues. The CDR3 DNA reads TGTGCCAGCAGCTTGGCCTTCAGGGGGCGCACCTATGGCTACACCTTC. Protein sequence: CASSLAFRGRTYGYTF.

This clonotype was detected many times. The chain combines TRBV11-2 with TRBJ1-4; no clear D. Germline values: CDR1 SGHAT, CDR2 FQNNGV. Between the trimmed V and J ends, which lost 4 bases and 4 bases, there was a span of 10 bases. This CDR3 spans 14 amino acids. The CDR3 protein is CASSSPFDNEKLFF. The CDR3 nucleotides are TGTGCCAGCAGCTCCCCGTTTGATAATGAAAAACTGTTTTTT.

Only one count was recorded for this clonotype. The chain combines TRBV28 with TRBJ1-4; possibly TRBD1 for D (5 bases). The CDR3 covers 13 residues. Per germline, CDR1 MDHEN and CDR2 SYDVKM. Trimming pared 8 bases from V and 2 bases from J, leaving 9 bases between. The CDR3 nucleotides are TGTGCCAGCCGGGGCTTCACTAATGAAAAACTGTTTTTT. Translation gives CASRGFTNEKLFF.

This clonotype came up once. The rearrangement uses TRBV19 and TRBJ2-5; D possibly corresponds to TRBD1 (6 bases). Per the germline V gene, CDR1 is LNHDA and CDR2 is SQIVND (reference sequence). CDR3 length: 16 residues. With 4 bases removed from V and 3 bases from J, the gap between germline ends came to 18 bases. The CDR3: CASSTGQTTGEETQYF. CDR3 DNA sequence: TGTGCCAGTAGTACCGGACAGACCACCGGGGAAGAGACCCAGTACTTC.

The chain is built from TRBV25-1 and TRBJ1-2; TRBD1 is a possible D gene (5 bases). Trimming cost V 8 bases and J 2 bases, with 15 bases left between them. The CDR3 consists of 14 residues. Germline assignment: CDR1 MGHDK and CDR2 SYGVNS. CDR3 region: CASVEGAGNYGYTF. In DNA form, the CDR3 reads TGTGCCAGCGTTGAAGGAGCAGGGAACTATGGCTACACCTTC.

The genes are TRBV29-1 and TRBJ1-5, with D possibly being TRBD1 (5 bases). Germline values: CDR1 SQVTM, CDR2 ANQGSEA. The CDR3 is made up of 13 amino acids. Trimming cost V 8 bases and J 0 bases, with 11 bases left between them. The CDR3 is CSLGGTSNQPQHF. The CDR3 bases are TGCAGCTTGGGGGGGACTAGCAATCAGCCCCAGCATTTT.